Sequencing of this T cell receptor beta chain was carried out in a study of OX40 agonist ivuxolimab in advanced cancers. Study outcomes and limitations: Averaging showed that CD8+ T cells had more expanded clones than CD4+ did.

The germline gives CDR1 SGHDT, CDR2 YYEEEE. CDR3 length: 15 amino acids. Between the trimmed V and J ends, which lost 2 bases and 4 bases, there was a span of 15 bases. Using immunoSEQ multiplex PCR, the repertoire was profiled, and TCRdb retains in-frame clones only, with some absent. Here the sample spans 65,000 or so clones, roughly 90% being singletons. For this clone: Its antigen is not known.

The sample in question was CD4+ or CD8+ T cells sorted from blood, obtained in a trial of the OX40 agonist ivuxolimab. The J gene is TRBJ2-5, the V gene TRBV5-6; D possibly matches TRBD1 or TRBD2 (6 bases each). This receptor was obtained from an adult with an advanced solid tumor such as melanoma, head and neck, liver or kidney cancer. CDR3 coding DNA: TGTGCCAGCAGCTTTTGGGGGGCTGTAGGAGAGACCCAGTACTTC. Translating gives CASSFWGAVGETQYF. The full variable domain, in which reference TRBV5-6 and TRBJ2-5 provide the parts outside the CDR3, is DAGVTQSPTHLIKTRGQQVTLRCSPKSGHDTVSWYQQALGQGPQFIFQYYEEEERQRGNFPDRFSGHQFPNYSSELNVNALLLGDSALYLCASSFWGAVGETQYFGPGTRLLVL.